Listed below are T cell receptor beta chains from one sample, sequenced in a study of blood T cell repertoires in COVID-19. The table came from immunoSEQ multiplex PCR; TCRdb's copy has only in-frame clones and leaves some out. Among about 87,000 clones listed, approximately 83% were seen once. Sequencing was carried out using peripheral blood. The receptor set was obtained from a woman in her 70s with acute or convalescent COVID-19. CDR3s include the opening cysteine and the closing phenylalanine or tryptophan. A D gene is named only where the DNA matches it firmly. Size tells how often a clone was seen (once, few, many) or the class of an expanded clone, and some rows leave it out.

cdr3_aa cdr3_nt cdr3_length v_call d_call clone_size j_call
CASSLGQEANYGYTF TGCGCCAGCAGCTTGGGCCAGGAAGCTAACTATGGCTACACCTTC 15 TRBV5-1 - - TRBJ1-2
CATSTEGVGTDTQYF TGTGCCACCAGCACCGAGGGTGTTGGTACAGATACGCAGTATTTT 15 TRBV15 - - TRBJ2-3
CASSEYTGSGNTIYF TGTGCCAGCAGTGAGTATACAGGATCTGGAAACACCATATATTTT 15 TRBV6-1 - - TRBJ1-3
CASGVGEKTEAFF TGTGCCAGCGGTGTCGGGGAAAAGACTGAAGCTTTCTTT 13 TRBV27 - - TRBJ1-1
CASSPPGVGTGELFF TGTGCCAGCAGCCCCCCAGGGGTGGGAACCGGGGAGCTGTTTTTT 15 TRBV7-9 - - TRBJ2-2
CASSQEGRVGNQPQHF TGCGCCAGCAGCCAAGAGGGCAGGGTAGGCAATCAGCCCCAGCATTTT 16 TRBV4-1 - - TRBJ1-5
CASSYREVLGPGAFF TGTGCCAGCAGCTATAGGGAGGTGCTTGGCCCTGGGGCTTTCTTT 15 TRBV7-8 - - TRBJ1-1
CASSENRLLQNPYEQYF TGTGCCAGCAGTGAAAACCGACTACTCCAGAACCCCTACGAGCAGTACTTC 17 TRBV2 - - TRBJ2-7
CASSEDGKVQGYTF TGTGCCAGCAGTGAAGACGGGAAAGTGCAAGGCTACACCTTC 14 TRBV2 - - TRBJ1-2
CASTRAKGAEAFF TGTGCCAGCACCAGAGCAAAGGGGGCTGAAGCTTTCTTT 13 TRBV2 - - TRBJ1-1
CASSLSAGGALKTGELFF TGTGCCAGCAGTTTATCGGCAGGGGGTGCGTTAAAGACCGGGGAGCTGTTTTTT 18 TRBV27 TRBD1 - TRBJ2-2
CASSLVGTGAFEKLFF TGTGCCAGCAGTTTAGTGGGGACAGGGGCATTTGAAAAACTGTTTTTT 16 TRBV28 TRBD1 - TRBJ1-4
CASSLRGQYSNQPQHF TGTGCCAGCAGCTTACGGGGACAGTATAGCAATCAGCCCCAGCATTTT 16 TRBV7-8 TRBD1 - TRBJ1-5
CASSLWSQGVSPLHF TGTGCCAGCAGCTTATGGTCACAAGGGGTCTCACCCCTCCACTTT 15 TRBV5-6 - - TRBJ1-6
CASSGIDRGNTEAFF TGTGCCAGTAGTGGAATTGACAGGGGGAACACTGAAGCTTTCTTT 15 TRBV19 TRBD1 once TRBJ1-1
CASSPKPRMGGEQYF TGTGCCAGCTCACCAAAACCACGGATGGGGGGCGAGCAGTACTTC 15 TRBV18 - - TRBJ2-7
CASSGLPGQGYGYTF TGTGCCAGCAGCGGACTCCCGGGACAGGGGTATGGCTACACCTTC 15 TRBV7-8 TRBD1 - TRBJ1-2
CSVRRMSQETQYF TGCAGCGTCCGGAGAATGAGCCAAGAGACCCAGTACTTC 13 TRBV29-1 - - TRBJ2-5
CASSEGRSYNSPLHF TGTGCCAGCTCAGAGGGTCGGAGCTATAATTCACCCCTCCACTTT 15 TRBV5-4 - - TRBJ1-6
CACTRSVNTEAFF TGTGCCTGTACTCGGTCGGTCAACACTGAAGCTTTCTTT 13 TRBV30 - - TRBJ1-1
CASSPGQVVEKLFF TGTGCCAGCTCACCGGGACAGGTAGTTGAAAAACTGTTTTTT 14 TRBV18 TRBD1 - TRBJ1-4
CASSRAGTGELFF TGTGCCAGCAGCCGCGCGGGGACCGGGGAGCTGTTTTTT 13 TRBV7-3 - - TRBJ2-2
CASSLLLTGVGYTF TGTGCCAGCAGCTTGCTTCTTACAGGTGTTGGCTACACCTTC 14 TRBV5-6 - - TRBJ1-2
CASSRRDNYNEQFF TGTGCCAGCAGCCGAAGGGACAACTACAATGAGCAGTTCTTC 14 TRBV3-1/TRBV3-2 - - TRBJ2-1
CASSGQGSSTEAFF TGTGCCAGCAGTGGACAGGGTTCGAGCACTGAAGCTTTCTTT 14 TRBV27 TRBD1 - TRBJ1-1
CASSLGTGGSYTEAFF TGTGCCAGCAGTTTAGGAACAGGGGGCTCGTACACTGAAGCTTTCTTT 16 TRBV7-9 TRBD1 many TRBJ1-1
CASSSRTGVYSNQPQHF TGTGCCAGCAGCTCCAGGACAGGCGTTTATAGCAATCAGCCCCAGCATTTT 17 TRBV5-6 TRBD1 - TRBJ1-5
CASSLASGGGYTF TGTGCCAGCAGCTTAGCATCCGGGGGTGGCTACACCTTC 13 TRBV7-8 - few TRBJ1-2
CASSFVEGSNQPQHF TGTGCCAGCAGTTTTGTCGAGGGTAGCAATCAGCCCCAGCATTTT 15 TRBV28 - - TRBJ1-5
CASSQDRTGEPEAFF TGCGCCAGCAGCCAAGATAGGACAGGGGAGCCTGAAGCTTTCTTT 15 TRBV4-1 TRBD1 - TRBJ1-1
CASSPERGYTF TGTGCCAGCTCCCCGGAGAGGGGCTACACCTTC 11 TRBV18 - - TRBJ1-2
CASSSWGREVYQPQHF TGTGCCAGCAGTTCCTGGGGGCGCGAAGTCTATCAGCCCCAGCATTTT 16 TRBV28 - few TRBJ1-5
CASSRQGAEETQYF TGTGCCAGTAGTCGACAGGGGGCTGAGGAGACCCAGTACTTC 14 TRBV19 TRBD1 - TRBJ2-5
CASSQVPGGWNTIYF TGTGCCAGCAGCCAAGTCCCAGGGGGTTGGAACACCATATATTTT 15 TRBV3-1/TRBV3-2 TRBD1 - TRBJ1-3
CASSQEGVTDTQYF TGTGCCAGCAGCCAGGAAGGGGTCACAGATACGCAGTATTTT 14 TRBV3-1/TRBV3-2 - - TRBJ2-3
CASSYSYSNQPQHF TGTGCCAGCAGTTACTCTTATAGCAATCAGCCCCAGCATTTT 14 TRBV2 - - TRBJ1-5
CASSRMAAVHTDTQYF TGTGCCAGCAGCCGCATGGCCGCCGTCCACACAGATACGCAGTATTTT 16 TRBV3-1/TRBV3-2 - - TRBJ2-3
CASSRSNEQFF TGTGCCAGCAGCAGGTCTAATGAGCAGTTCTTC 11 TRBV2 - - TRBJ2-1
CARPRGKGWTDNQPQHF TGCGCCAGACCCCGGGGGAAAGGTTGGACCGATAATCAGCCCCAGCATTTT 17 TRBV10-1 - - TRBJ1-5
CASSSRDRPLRDTF TGTGCCAGCAGCTCGCGGGACAGGCCGCTTAGAGACACCTTC 14 TRBV3-1/TRBV3-2 TRBD1 - TRBJ1-2
CASSLNQQGITEAFF TGCGCCAGCAGCTTGAATCAGCAGGGGATCACTGAAGCTTTCTTT 15 TRBV5-1 - - TRBJ1-1
CASSINAGANYGYTF TGTGCCAGCAGCATAAATGCAGGGGCCAACTATGGCTACACCTTC 15 TRBV5-4 - - TRBJ1-2
CASSVRGATDTQYF TGTGCCAGCAGCGTCAGGGGCGCCACAGATACGCAGTATTTT 14 TRBV7-8 - - TRBJ2-3
CASNPSPGQGGIYSNQPQHF TGTGCCAGCAACCCGTCTCCGGGACAGGGGGGAATTTATAGCAATCAGCCCCAGCATTTT 20 TRBV19 TRBD1 - TRBJ1-5
CASSPTVGDTEAFF TGCGCCAGCAGCCCAACCGTCGGGGACACTGAAGCTTTCTTT 14 TRBV5-1 - - TRBJ1-1
CASSELGGGYNEQFF TGTGCCAGCAGTGAATTGGGGGGAGGGTACAATGAGCAGTTCTTC 15 TRBV2 TRBD2 - TRBJ2-1